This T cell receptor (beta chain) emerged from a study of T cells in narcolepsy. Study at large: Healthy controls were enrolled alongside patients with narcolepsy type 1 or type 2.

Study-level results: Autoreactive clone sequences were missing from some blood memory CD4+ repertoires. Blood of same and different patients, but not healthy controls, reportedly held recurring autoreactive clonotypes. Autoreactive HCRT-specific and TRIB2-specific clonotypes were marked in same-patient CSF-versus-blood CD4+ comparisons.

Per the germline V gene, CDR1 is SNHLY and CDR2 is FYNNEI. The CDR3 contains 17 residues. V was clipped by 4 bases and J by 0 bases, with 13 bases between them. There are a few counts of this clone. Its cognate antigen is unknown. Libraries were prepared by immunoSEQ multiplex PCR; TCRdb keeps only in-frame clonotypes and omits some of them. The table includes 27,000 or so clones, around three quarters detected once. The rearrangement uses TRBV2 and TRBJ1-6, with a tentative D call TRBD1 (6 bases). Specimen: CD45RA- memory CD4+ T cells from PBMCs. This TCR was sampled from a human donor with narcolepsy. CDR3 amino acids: CASSAGTPPSYNSPLHF. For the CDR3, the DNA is TGTGCCAGCAGTGCCGGGACACCCCCCTCCTATAATTCACCCCTCCACTTT. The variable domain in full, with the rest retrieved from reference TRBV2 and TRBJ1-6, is EPEVTQTPSHQVTQMGQEVILRCVPISNHLYFYWYRQILGQKVEFLVSFYNNEISEKSEIFDDQFSVERPDGSNFTLKIRSTKLEDSAMYFCASSAGTPPSYNSPLHFGNGTRLTVT.